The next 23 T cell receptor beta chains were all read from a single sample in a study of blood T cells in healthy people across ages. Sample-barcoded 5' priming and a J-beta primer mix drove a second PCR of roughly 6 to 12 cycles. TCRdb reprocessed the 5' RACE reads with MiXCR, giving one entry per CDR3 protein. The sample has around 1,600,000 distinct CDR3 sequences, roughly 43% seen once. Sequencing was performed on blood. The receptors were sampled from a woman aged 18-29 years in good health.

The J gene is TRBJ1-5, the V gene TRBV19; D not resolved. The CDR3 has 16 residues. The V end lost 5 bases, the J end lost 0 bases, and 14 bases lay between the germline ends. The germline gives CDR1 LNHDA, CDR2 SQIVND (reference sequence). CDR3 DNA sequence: TGTGCCAGTAGTTTTTCCGACAATTATAGCAATCAGCCCCAGCATTTT. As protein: CASSFSDNYSNQPQHF.

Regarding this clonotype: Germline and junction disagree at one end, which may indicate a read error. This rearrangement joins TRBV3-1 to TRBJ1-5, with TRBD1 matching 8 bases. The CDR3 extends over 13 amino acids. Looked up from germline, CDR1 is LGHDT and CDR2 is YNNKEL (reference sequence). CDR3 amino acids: CVSSPGQGQPQHF. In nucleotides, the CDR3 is TGTGTCAGCAGCCCTGGACAGGGTCAGCCCCAGCATTTT.

The CDR3 DNA follows: TGTGCCAGCAGCTCCTCCTGGATCGCCTATGGCTACACCTTC. Translated, it gives CASSSSWIAYGYTF. The J gene is TRBJ1-2, the V gene TRBV21-1. TRBV21-1 corresponds to a pseudogene. This CDR3 is 14 amino acids long.

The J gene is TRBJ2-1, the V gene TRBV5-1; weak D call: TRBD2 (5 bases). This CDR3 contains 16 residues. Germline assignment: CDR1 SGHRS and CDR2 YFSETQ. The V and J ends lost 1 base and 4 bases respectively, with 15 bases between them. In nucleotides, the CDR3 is TGCGCCAGCAGCTTGAGCGCGACTAACCGGTACAATGAGCAGTTCTTC. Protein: CASSLSATNRYNEQFF.

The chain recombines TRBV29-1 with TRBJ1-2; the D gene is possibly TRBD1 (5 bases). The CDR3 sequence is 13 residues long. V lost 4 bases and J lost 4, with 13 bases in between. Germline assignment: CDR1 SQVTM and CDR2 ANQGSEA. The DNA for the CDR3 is TGCAGCGTTGTGGGCAGGGCAAGCTATGGCTACACCTTC. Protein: CSVVGRASYGYTF.

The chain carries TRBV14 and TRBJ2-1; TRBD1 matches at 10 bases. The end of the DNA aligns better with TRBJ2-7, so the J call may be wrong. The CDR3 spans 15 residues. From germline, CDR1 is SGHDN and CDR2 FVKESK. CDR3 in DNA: TGTGCCAGCAGCCAAGGACAGGGGGCGGTCAATGAGCAGTACTTC. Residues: CASSQGQGAVNEQYF.

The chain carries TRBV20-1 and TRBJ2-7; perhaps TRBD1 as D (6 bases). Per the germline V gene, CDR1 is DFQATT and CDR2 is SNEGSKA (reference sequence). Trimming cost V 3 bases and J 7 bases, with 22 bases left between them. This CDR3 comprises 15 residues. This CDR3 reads CSASSRGDIRHEQYF. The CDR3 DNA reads TGCAGTGCTAGCTCCAGAGGGGACATCAGGCATGAGCAGTACTTC.

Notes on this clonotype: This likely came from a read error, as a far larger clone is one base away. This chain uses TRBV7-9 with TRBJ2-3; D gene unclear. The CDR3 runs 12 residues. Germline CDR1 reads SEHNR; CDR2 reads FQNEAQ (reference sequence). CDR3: CVSSDSTDTQYF. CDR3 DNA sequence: TGTGTCAGCAGTGACAGCACAGATACGCAGTATTTT.

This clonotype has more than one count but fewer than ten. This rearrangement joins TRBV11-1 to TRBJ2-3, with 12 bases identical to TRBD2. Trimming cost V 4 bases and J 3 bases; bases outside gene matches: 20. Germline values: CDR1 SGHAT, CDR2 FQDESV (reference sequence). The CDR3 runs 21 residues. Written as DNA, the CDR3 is TGTGCCAGCAGCTCAGCCCCCTCTAGCGGGAGGGCCAGGGAGAAAACAGATACGCAGTATTTT. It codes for CASSSAPSSGRAREKTDTQYF.

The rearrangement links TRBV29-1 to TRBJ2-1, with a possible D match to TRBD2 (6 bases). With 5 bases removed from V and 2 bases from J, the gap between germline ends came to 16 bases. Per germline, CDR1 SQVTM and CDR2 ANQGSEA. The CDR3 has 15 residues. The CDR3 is CSVTKPGGTYNEQFF. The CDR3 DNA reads TGCAGCGTTACAAAGCCCGGCGGGACCTACAATGAGCAGTTCTTC.

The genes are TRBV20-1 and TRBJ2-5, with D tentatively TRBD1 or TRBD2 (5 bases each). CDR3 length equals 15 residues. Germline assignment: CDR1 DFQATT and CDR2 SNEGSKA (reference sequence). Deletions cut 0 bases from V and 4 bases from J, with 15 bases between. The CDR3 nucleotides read TGCAGTGCTAGAGAAAAAACCGGGACGTCAGAGACCCAGTACTTC. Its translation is CSAREKTGTSETQYF.

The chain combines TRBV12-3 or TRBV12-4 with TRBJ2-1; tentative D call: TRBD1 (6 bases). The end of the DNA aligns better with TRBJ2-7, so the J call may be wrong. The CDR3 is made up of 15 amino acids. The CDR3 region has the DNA TGTGCCAGCAGGTCACAGGGCAGCTCCTACAATGAGCAGTACTTC. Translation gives CASRSQGSSYNEQYF.

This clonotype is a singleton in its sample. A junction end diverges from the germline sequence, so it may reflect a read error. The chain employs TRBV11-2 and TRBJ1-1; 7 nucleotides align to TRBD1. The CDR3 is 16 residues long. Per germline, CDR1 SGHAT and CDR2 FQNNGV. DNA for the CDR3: TGTGCCAGCAGCCTAGAGGGGGCAACAGGGACCACTGAAGCTTTCTTT. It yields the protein CASSLEGATGTTEAFF.

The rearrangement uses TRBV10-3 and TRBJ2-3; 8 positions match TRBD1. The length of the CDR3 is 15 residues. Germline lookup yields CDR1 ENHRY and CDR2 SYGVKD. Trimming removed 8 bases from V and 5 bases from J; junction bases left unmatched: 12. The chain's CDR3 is CAILSRTGREDTQYF. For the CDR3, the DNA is TGTGCCATCCTTAGTCGGACAGGGCGTGAAGATACGCAGTATTTT.

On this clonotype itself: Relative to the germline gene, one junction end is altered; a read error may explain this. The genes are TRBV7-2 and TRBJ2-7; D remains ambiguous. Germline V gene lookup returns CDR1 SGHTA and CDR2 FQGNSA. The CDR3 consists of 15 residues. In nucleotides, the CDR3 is TGTGCCAGCAGTTTAGGGTTGCCAAACGCCAACGAGCAGTACTTC. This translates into CASSLGLPNANEQYF. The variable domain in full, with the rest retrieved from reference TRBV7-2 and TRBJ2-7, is GAGVSQSPSNKVTEKGKDVELRCDPISGHTALYWYRQSLGQGLEFLIYFQGNSAPDKSGLPSDRFSAERTGGSVSTLTIQRTQQEDSAVYLCASSLGLPNANEQYFGPGTRLTVT.

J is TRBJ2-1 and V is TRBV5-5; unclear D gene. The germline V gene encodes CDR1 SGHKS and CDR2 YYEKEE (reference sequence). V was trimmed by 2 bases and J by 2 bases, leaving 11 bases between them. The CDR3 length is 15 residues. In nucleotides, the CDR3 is TGTGCCAGCAGCTTAACCGTCCTAGCCTACAATGAGCAGTTCTTC. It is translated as CASSLTVLAYNEQFF.

The CDR3 is CASSLDLASYEQYF. The CDR3 DNA reads as TGTGCCAGCAGCTTAGATTTAGCTTCCTACGAGCAGTACTTC. The chain has TRBV7-2 and TRBJ2-7; D is unclear. CDR1 and CDR2 (germline): SGHTA, FQGNSA. Trimming left V 1 base short and J 1 base short, with 8 bases between. The CDR3 is 14 residues long.

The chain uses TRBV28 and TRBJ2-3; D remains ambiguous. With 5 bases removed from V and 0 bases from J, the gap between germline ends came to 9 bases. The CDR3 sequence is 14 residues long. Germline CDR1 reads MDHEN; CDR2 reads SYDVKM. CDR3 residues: CASSNIYSTDTQYF. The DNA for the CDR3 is TGTGCCAGCAGTAACATTTACAGCACAGATACGCAGTATTTT. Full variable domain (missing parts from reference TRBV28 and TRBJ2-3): DVKVTQSSRYLVKRTGEKVFLECVQDMDHENMFWYRQDPGLGLRLIYFSYDVKMKEKGDIPEGYSVSREKKERFSLILESASTNQTSMYLCASSNIYSTDTQYFGPGTRLTVL.

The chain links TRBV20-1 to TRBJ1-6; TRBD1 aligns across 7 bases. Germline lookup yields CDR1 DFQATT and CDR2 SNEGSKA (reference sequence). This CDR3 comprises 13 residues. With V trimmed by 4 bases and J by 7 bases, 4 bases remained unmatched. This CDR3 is CSAIDRENSPLHF. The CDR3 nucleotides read TGCAGTGCTATAGACAGGGAGAATTCACCCCTCCACTTT.

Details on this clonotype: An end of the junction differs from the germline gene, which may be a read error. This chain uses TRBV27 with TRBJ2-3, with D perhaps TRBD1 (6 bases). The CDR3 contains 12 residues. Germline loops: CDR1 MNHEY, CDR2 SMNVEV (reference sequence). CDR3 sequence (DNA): TGTGCCCGCAGTCCCCAGGGGGATACGCAGTATTTT. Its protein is CARSPQGDTQYF.

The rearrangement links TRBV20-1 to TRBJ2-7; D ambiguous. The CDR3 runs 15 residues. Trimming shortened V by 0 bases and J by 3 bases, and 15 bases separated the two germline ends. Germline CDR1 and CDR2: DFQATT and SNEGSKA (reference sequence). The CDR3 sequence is CSARDGSELVYEQYF. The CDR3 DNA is TGCAGTGCTAGAGATGGAAGCGAGCTAGTCTACGAGCAGTACTTC.

CDR3 protein: CASSQDQGAYNEQFF. The DNA for the CDR3 is TGCGCCAGCAGCCAAGATCAGGGTGCTTACAATGAGCAGTTCTTC. The chain couples TRBV4-1 to TRBJ2-1; TRBD1 might be the D (5 bases). CDR3 length: 15 residues. V was pared by 0 bases and J by 4 bases, with 10 bases between. Germline V gene sequence: CDR1 MGHRA, CDR2 YSYEKL.

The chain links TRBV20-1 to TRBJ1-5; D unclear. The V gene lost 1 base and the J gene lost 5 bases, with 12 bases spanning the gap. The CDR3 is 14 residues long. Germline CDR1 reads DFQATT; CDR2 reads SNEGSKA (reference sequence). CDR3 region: CSARATLGDQPQHF. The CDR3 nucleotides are TGCAGTGCTAGAGCGACCCTAGGCGATCAGCCCCAGCATTTT.